One sample yielded the 5 T cell receptor beta chains listed below, sequenced in a study of blood T cell repertoires in COVID-19. Generated by immunoSEQ multiplex PCR, the TCRdb table keeps only in-frame clones and is missing some. The profile shows over 130,000 clones, around 87% of them singletons. The specimen was peripheral blood. Receptors were obtained from a human donor in a cohort sampled during active COVID-19.

The V gene is TRBV5-1, the J gene TRBJ1-2, with D possibly matching TRBD1 (6 bases). Germline CDR1 is SGHRS and CDR2 is YFSETQ. The V end lost 6 bases, the J end lost 7 bases, and 19 bases lay between the germline ends. This CDR3 contains 14 residues. The CDR3 loop is CASNWIGKDSGYTF. Here the CDR3 DNA reads TGCGCCAGCAATTGGATAGGAAAGGACAGTGGCTACACCTTC.

The chain has TRBV2 and TRBJ2-1; D is perhaps TRBD2 (5 bases). This CDR3 has 15 residues. Germline-derived CDR1 and CDR2 are SNHLY and FYNNEI. V lost 4 bases and J lost 14, with 24 bases in between. CDR3 coding DNA: TGTGCCAGCAGTGGCCCCCCTCTAGAGTCCCGGGGAAAGTTCTTC. As protein: CASSGPPLESRGKFF. Filled out from reference TRBV2 and TRBJ2-1, the complete variable domain reads EPEVTQTPSHQVTQMGQEVILRCVPISNHLYFYWYRQILGQKVEFLVSFYNNEISEKSEIFDDQFSVERPDGSNFTLKIRSTKLEDSAMYFCASSGPPLESRGKFFGPGTRLTVL.

This sequence joins TRBV5-1 and TRBJ2-5, with D possibly being TRBD1 (6 bases). CDR3 length: 16 residues. CDR1 is SGHRS, CDR2 YFSETQ, per germline. Trimming cost V 4 bases and J 5 bases, with 21 bases left between them. Here the CDR3 reads CASSTGPGDKFETQYF. CDR3 in DNA: TGCGCCAGCAGCACCGGACCAGGGGATAAATTTGAGACCCAGTACTTC. Using reference TRBV5-1 and TRBJ2-5 for the parts outside the CDR3, the full variable domain is KAGVTQTPRYLIKTRGQQVTLSCSPISGHRSVSWYQQTPGQGLQFLFEYFSETQRNKGNFPGRFSGRQFSNSRSEMNVSTLELGDSALYLCASSTGPGDKFETQYFGPGTRLLVL.

This clone is judged medium-sized. This same CDR3 is encoded by further DNA sequences in the sample. The V call is TRBV7-2, the J call TRBJ1-2; 7 bases align to TRBD1. The germline V gene has CDR1 SGHTA and CDR2 FQGNSA. V lost 3 bases and J lost 0; bases outside the gene matches: 1. There are 14 residues in the CDR3. CDR3 bases: TGTGCCAGCAGCTTTGACAGGGCTAACTATGGCTACACCTTC. This sequence encodes CASSFDRANYGYTF.

This clone was counted a few times. The sample has other DNA sequences that encode this CDR3 too. The gene calls are TRBV30 and TRBJ2-7, with 8 bases that match TRBD2. The CDR3 contains 14 residues. Germline lookup yields CDR1 GTSNPN and CDR2 SVGIG (reference sequence). V lost 0 bases, J lost 3 bases, and 4 bases stayed unmatched. This chain's CDR3 is CAWSVGLAGYEQYF. CDR3 DNA sequence: TGTGCCTGGAGTGTTGGCCTAGCGGGCTACGAGCAGTACTTC.